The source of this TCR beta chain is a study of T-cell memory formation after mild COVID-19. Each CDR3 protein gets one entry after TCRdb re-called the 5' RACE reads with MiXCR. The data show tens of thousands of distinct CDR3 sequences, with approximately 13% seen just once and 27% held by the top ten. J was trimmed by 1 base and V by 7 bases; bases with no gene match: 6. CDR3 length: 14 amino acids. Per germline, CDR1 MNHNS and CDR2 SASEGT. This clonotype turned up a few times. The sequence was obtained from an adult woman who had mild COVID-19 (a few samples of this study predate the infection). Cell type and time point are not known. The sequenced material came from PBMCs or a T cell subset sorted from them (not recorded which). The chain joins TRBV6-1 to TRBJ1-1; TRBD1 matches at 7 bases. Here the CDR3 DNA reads TGTGCCAGCACCAGCGACAGGGAGAACACTGAAGCTTTCTTT. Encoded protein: CASTSDRENTEAFF.